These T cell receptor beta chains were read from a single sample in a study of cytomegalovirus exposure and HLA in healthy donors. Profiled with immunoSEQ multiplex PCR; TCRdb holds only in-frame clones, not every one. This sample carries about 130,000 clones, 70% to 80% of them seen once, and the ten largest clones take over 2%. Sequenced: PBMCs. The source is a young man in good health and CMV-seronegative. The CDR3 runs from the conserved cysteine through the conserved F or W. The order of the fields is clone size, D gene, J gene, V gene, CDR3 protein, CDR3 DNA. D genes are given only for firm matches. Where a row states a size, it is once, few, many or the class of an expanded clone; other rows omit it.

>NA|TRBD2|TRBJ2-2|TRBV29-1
CSVESGRASGELFF
TGCAGCGTTGAATCCGGGAGGGCCTCCGGGGAGCTGTTTTTT
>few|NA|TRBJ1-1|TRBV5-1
CASSLGRVANTEAFF
TGCGCCAGCAGCCTGGGGAGGGTGGCGAACACTGAAGCTTTCTTT
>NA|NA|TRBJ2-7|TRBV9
CASSVASRRDEQYF
TGTGCCAGCAGCGTAGCCAGTAGGAGGGACGAGCAGTACTTC
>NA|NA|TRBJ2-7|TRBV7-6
CASSPLPSTPHASYEQYF
TGTGCCAGCAGCCCACTGCCCTCGACACCCCATGCTTCATACGAGCAGTACTTC
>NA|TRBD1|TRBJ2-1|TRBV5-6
CASSEGQGYNEQFF
TGTGCCAGCAGCGAGGGACAGGGGTACAATGAGCAGTTCTTC
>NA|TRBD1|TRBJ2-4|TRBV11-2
CASSLAPQGAAKNIQYF
TGTGCCAGCAGCTTGGCGCCACAGGGGGCGGCCAAAAACATTCAGTACTTC
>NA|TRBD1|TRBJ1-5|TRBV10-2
CASSGQGQPQHF
TGCGCCAGCAGTGGACAGGGTCAGCCCCAGCATTTT
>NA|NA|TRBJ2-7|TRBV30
CAWSGGLVGLTYEQYF
TGTGCCTGGAGTGGGGGCCTGGTTGGGCTAACCTACGAGCAGTACTTC
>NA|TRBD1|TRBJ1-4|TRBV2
CASSEWLTGGYNEKLFF
TGTGCCAGCAGTGAATGGCTGACAGGGGGATATAATGAAAAACTGTTTTTT
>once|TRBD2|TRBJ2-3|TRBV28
CACLPGLAGLSSDTQYF
TGTGCCTGCCTTCCGGGACTAGCGGGCCTCTCTTCCGATACGCAGTATTTT
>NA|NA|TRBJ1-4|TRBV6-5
CASREPGSNEKLFF
TGTGCCAGCAGAGAACCGGGGTCTAATGAAAAACTGTTTTTT
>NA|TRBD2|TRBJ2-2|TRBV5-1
CASSLELAGGPPNTGELFF
TGCGCCAGCAGCTTGGAACTAGCGGGAGGGCCCCCGAACACCGGGGAGCTGTTTTTT
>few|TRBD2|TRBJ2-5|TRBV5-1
CASSLASTSVQETQYF
TGCGCCAGCAGCTTGGCCTCGACTAGCGTCCAAGAGACCCAGTACTTC
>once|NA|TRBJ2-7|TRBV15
CATSRDGYEQYF
TGTGCCACCAGCAGAGATGGTTACGAGCAGTACTTC
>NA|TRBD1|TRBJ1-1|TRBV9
CASSGSGQGWTEAFF
TGTGCCAGCAGCGGATCGGGACAGGGGTGGACTGAAGCTTTCTTT
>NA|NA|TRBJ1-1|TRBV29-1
CSVGGGSLTVHPTEAFF
TGCAGCGTTGGGGGGGGGAGCCTGACAGTTCACCCCACTGAAGCTTTCTTT
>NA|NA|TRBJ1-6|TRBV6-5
CASSYLGSSPLHF
TGTGCCAGCAGTTACCTCGGGTCTTCACCCCTCCACTTT
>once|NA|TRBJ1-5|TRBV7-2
CASSTGMSQPQHF
TGTGCCAGCAGCACGGGGATGAGTCAGCCCCAGCATTTT
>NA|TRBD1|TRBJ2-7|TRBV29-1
CSVGQGAGYEQYF
TGCAGCGTTGGACAGGGGGCGGGCTACGAGCAGTACTTC
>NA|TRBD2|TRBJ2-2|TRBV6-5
CASSTGTSTGELFF
TGTGCCAGCAGTACTGGGACTAGCACCGGGGAGCTGTTTTTT
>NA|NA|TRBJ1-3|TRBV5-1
CASSLDSNSGNTIYF
TGCGCCAGCAGCTTAGACAGTAACTCTGGAAACACCATATATTTT
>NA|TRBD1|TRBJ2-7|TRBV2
CASSAGTGEQYF
TGTGCCAGCAGTGCCGGGACAGGGGAGCAGTACTTC
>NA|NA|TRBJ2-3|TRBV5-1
CASRVAEDTQYF
TGCGCCAGCAGAGTAGCGGAAGATACGCAGTATTTT
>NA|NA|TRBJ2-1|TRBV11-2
CASSPFGSLGMEQFF
TGTGCCAGCAGCCCTTTCGGGAGTCTGGGGATGGAGCAGTTCTTC
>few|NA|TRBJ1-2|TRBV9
CASSVGQRNGYTF
TGTGCCAGCAGCGTAGGCCAGAGGAATGGCTACACCTTC
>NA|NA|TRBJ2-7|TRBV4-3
CASSPRAASYEQYF
TGCGCCAGCAGCCCACGAGCGGCCTCCTACGAGCAGTACTTC
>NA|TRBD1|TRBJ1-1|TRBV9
CASSLLQGADTEAFF
TGTGCCAGCAGCTTATTACAGGGGGCTGACACTGAAGCTTTCTTT
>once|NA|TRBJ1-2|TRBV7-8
CASSLTGVNYGYTF
TGTGCCAGCAGCTTAACCGGGGTAAACTATGGCTACACCTTC
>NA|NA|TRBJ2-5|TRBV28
CASSSAARQAGETQYF
TGTGCCAGCAGTTCCGCCGCCCGACAGGCAGGAGAGACCCAGTACTTC
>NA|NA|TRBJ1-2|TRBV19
CASAVGEVYGYTF
TGTGCCAGTGCCGTGGGAGAAGTCTATGGCTACACCTTC
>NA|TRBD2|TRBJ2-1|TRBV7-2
CASSLSGTSFLDEQFF
TGTGCCAGCAGCCTGTCCGGGACTAGCTTTTTAGATGAGCAGTTCTTC
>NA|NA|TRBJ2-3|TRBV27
CASSQDIFTDTQYF
TGTGCCAGCAGCCAGGACATATTCACAGATACGCAGTATTTT
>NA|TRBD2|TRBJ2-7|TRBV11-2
CASSPRPGIAGLHYEQYF
TGTGCCAGCAGCCCCCGACCGGGAATAGCGGGTTTACACTACGAGCAGTACTTC
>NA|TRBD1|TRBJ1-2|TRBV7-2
CASSLGVQGDGYTF
TGTGCCAGCAGCTTAGGTGTCCAGGGGGATGGCTACACCTTC
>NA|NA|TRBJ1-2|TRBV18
CASSPLAGVNYGYTF
TGTGCCAGCTCACCACTCGCGGGCGTGAACTATGGCTACACCTTC
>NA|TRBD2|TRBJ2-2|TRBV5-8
CASSWKGLAVHTGELFF
TGTGCCAGCAGCTGGAAGGGACTAGCGGTCCATACCGGGGAGCTGTTTTTT
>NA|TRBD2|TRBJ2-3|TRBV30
CAGRGGWGDTQYF
TGTGCCGGGCGGGGGGGATGGGGCGATACGCAGTATTTT
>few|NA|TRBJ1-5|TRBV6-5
CASTKLPGSNQPQHF
TGTGCCAGCACCAAACTCCCGGGGAGCAATCAGCCCCAGCATTTT
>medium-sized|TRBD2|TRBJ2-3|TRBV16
CASSLAGGSTDTQYF
TGTGCCAGCAGCCTAGCGGGAGGGAGCACAGATACGCAGTATTTT
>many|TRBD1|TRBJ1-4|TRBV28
CASRTHRGNEKLFF
TGTGCCAGCAGAACTCACAGGGGTAATGAAAAACTGTTTTTT
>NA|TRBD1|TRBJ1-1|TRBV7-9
CASSPKGGRGLNTEAFF
TGTGCCAGCAGCCCCAAAGGGGGCAGGGGACTCAACACTGAAGCTTTCTTT
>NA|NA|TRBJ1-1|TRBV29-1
CSVEGQGTHTTEAFF
TGCAGCGTTGAAGGGCAGGGCACCCACACCACTGAAGCTTTCTTT
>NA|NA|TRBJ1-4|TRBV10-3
CAISATGAVNEKLFF
TGTGCCATCAGTGCAACAGGCGCAGTCAATGAAAAACTGTTTTTT
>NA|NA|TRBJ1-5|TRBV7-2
CASSPSRAVNQPQHF
TGTGCCAGCAGCCCTAGCCGGGCAGTAAATCAGCCCCAGCATTTT